The 9 T cell receptor beta chains in this list originate from one sample, sequenced in a study of T cell responses to AZD1222 COVID-19 vaccine. Using immunoSEQ multiplex PCR, the repertoire was profiled, and TCRdb retains in-frame clones only, with some absent. This sample has 150,000 to 190,000 clones, with 90% found just once. Sample: peripheral blood, taken on day 0 of AZD1222 vaccination. These receptors were taken from an adult in good health.

Concerning this clone: Other DNA sequences within the sample encode an identical CDR3. V and J are TRBV28 and TRBJ1-5; 7 nucleotides align to TRBD1. This CDR3 region has 14 residues. After removal of 2 bases from V and 7 bases from J, the junction contained 5 bases not matched to a gene. Germline CDR1 reads MDHEN; CDR2 reads SYDVKM. The CDR3 reads CASSLGQGVQPQHF. As DNA, the CDR3 is TGTGCCAGCAGTTTAGGGCAGGGGGTACAGCCCCAGCATTTT.

The chain uses TRBV11-2 and TRBJ2-1; D unclear. Trimming cost V 2 bases and J 3 bases, with 11 bases left between them. CDR1 and CDR2 from the germline V gene are SGHAT and FQNNGV. The CDR3 totals 15 residues. The CDR3 protein is CASSLIPDLYNEQFF. The CDR3 bases are TGTGCCAGCAGCTTAATACCAGACCTCTACAATGAGCAGTTCTTC.

As concerns this clone: Because the CDR3's place on the DNA is in doubt, the DNA is left out and the CDR3 is given as listed by TCRdb. The J gene is TRBJ2-6, the V gene TRBV6-7; TRBD1 is the table's D call and was not checked against the DNA. TRBV6-7 is an ORF, and what it does is uncertain. The CDR3 comprises 18 residues, both ends counted. The CDR3 loop reads CASSTSDRSGAGANVLTF.

The chain employs TRBV7-6 and TRBJ2-5; D is perhaps TRBD1 (6 bases). CDR3 size: 16 residues. Trimming removed 5 bases from V and 0 bases from J, with 16 bases in between. The germline V gene has CDR1 SGHVS and CDR2 FNYEAQ. CDR3 sequence reads: CASSPRDTPNQETQYF. DNA for the CDR3: TGTGCCAGCAGCCCCAGGGACACGCCGAACCAAGAGACCCAGTACTTC.

The chain has TRBV14 and TRBJ2-7, with TRBD1 matching over 10 bases. The V gene's germline CDR1 is SGHDN and CDR2 FVKESK. This CDR3 contains 15 residues. After removal of 8 bases from V and 2 bases from J, the junction contained 9 bases not matched to a gene. The CDR3 region is CASSISGQGTYEQYF. For the CDR3, the DNA is TGTGCCAGCTCGATATCGGGACAGGGGACCTACGAGCAGTACTTC.

The V and J genes are TRBV10-3 and TRBJ1-2, with D possibly being TRBD1 (5 bases). Germline assignment: CDR1 ENHRY and CDR2 SYGVKD. V lost 7 bases and J lost 3, with 12 bases in between. The CDR3 length is 13 residues. Written as DNA, the CDR3 is TGTGCCATCACTGGGGGATCTTACTATGGCTACACCTTC. It codes for CAITGGSYYGYTF.

The rearrangement links TRBV10-2 to TRBJ1-2, with D unresolved. The CDR3 sequence is 15 residues long. CDR1 WSHSY and CDR2 SAAADI come from the germline V gene. V shed 3 bases and J shed 8 bases, with 19 bases lying between them. CDR3 loop: CASSDSGPKEEGYTF. The CDR3 coding sequence is TGCGCCAGCAGTGATTCCGGGCCAAAAGAGGAAGGCTACACCTTC.

The chain links TRBV28 to TRBJ2-7; possible D gene TRBD1, 6 bases. V was cut by 8 bases and J by 0 bases, with 17 bases left in between. Per germline, CDR1 MDHEN and CDR2 SYDVKM. The CDR3 totals 15 residues. The CDR3 loop is CASGGLTGYSYEQYF. The CDR3 DNA is TGTGCCAGCGGGGGCTTGACAGGTTACTCCTACGAGCAGTACTTC.

The rearrangement joins TRBV5-1 to TRBJ2-1; possible D gene TRBD2, 5 bases. Trimming removed 4 bases at V and 10 bases at J, with 9 bases between. Per the germline V gene, CDR1 is SGHRS and CDR2 is YFSETQ. The length of the CDR3 is 11 residues. CDR3 in DNA: TGCGCCAGCAGCGACACTAGGGAGCAGTTCTTC. Translating gives CASSDTREQFF.